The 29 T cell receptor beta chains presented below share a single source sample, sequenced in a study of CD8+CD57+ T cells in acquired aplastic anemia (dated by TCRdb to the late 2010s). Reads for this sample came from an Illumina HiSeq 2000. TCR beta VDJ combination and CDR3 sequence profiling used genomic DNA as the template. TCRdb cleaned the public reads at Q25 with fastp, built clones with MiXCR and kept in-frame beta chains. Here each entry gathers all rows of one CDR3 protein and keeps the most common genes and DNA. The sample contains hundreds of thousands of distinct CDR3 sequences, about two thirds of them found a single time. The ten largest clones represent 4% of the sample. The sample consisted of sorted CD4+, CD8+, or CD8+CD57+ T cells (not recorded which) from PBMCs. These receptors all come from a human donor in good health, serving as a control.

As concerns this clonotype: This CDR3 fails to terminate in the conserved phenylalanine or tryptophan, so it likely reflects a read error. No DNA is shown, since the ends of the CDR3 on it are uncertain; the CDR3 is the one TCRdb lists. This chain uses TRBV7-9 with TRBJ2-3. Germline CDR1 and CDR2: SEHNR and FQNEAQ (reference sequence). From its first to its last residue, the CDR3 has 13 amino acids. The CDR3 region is CASSSVGSKRPST.

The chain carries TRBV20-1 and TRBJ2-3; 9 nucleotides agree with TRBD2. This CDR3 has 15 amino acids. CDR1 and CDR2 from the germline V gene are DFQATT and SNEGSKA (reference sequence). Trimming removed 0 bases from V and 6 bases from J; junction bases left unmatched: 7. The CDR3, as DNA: TGCAGTGCTAGAGAAAGCGGGGGGACATGGGATACGCAGTATTTT. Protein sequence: CSARESGGTWDTQYF.

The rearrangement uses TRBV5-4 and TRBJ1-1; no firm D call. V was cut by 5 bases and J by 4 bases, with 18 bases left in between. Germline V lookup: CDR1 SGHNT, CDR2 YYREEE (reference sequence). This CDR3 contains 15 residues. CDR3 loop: CASRMRPDAITEAFF. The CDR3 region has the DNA TGTGCCAGCAGGATGCGGCCTGACGCGATCACTGAAGCTTTCTTT.

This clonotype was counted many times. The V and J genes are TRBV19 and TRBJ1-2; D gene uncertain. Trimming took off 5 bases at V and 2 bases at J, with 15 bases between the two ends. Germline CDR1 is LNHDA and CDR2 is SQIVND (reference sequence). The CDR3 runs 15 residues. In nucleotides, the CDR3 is TGTGCCAGTAGTGCCCCTGAGGTAGGGAACTATGGCTACACCTTC. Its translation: CASSAPEVGNYGYTF. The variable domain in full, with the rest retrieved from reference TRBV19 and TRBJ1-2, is DGGITQSPKYLFRKEGQNVTLSCEQNLNHDAMYWYRQDPGQGLRLIYYSQIVNDFQKGDIAEGYSVSREKKESFPLTVTSAQKNPTAFYLCASSAPEVGNYGYTFGSGTRLTVV.

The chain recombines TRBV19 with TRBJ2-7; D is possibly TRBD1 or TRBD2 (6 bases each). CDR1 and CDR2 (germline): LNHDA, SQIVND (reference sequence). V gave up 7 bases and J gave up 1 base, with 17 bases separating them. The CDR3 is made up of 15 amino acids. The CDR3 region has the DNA TGTGCCAGTACCTCATCCGGGGGCAGTTCCTACGAGCAGTACTTC. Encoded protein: CASTSSGGSSYEQYF.

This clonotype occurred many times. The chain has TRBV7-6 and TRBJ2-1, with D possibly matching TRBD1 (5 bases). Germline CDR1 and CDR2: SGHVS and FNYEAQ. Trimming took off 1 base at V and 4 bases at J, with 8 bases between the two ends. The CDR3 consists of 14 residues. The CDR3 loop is CASSLGQNYNEQFF. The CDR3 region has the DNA TGTGCCAGCAGCTTAGGACAGAATTACAATGAGCAGTTCTTC.

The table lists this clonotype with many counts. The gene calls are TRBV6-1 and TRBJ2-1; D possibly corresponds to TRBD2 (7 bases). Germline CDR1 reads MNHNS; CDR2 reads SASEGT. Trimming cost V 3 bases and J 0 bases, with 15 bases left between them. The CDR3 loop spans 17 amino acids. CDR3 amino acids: CASSEGRGASSYNEQFF. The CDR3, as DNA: TGTGCCAGCAGTGAGGGTCGGGGGGCTTCCTCCTACAATGAGCAGTTCTTC.

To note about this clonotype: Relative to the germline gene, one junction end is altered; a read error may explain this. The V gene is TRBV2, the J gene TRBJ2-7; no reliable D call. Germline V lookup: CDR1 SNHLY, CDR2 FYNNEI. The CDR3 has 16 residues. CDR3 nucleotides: TGCGCCAGCAGCTTAGACCTAATGACTGGCGGCTACGAAAAGTACTTC. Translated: CASSLDLMTGGYEKYF.

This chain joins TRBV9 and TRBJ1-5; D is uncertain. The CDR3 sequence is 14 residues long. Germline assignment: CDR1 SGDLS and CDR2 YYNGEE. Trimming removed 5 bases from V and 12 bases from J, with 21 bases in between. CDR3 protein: CASSRNSGYGRQHF. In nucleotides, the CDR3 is TGTGCCAGCAGTCGAAATTCGGGATACGGTCGCCAGCATTTT.

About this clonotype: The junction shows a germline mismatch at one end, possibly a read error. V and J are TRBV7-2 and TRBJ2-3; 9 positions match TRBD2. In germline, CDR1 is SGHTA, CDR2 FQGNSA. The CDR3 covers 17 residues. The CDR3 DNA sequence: TGCGCCAGCAGCCCGAGGGGGGCGGGGGGGGGCACAGATACGCAGTATTTT. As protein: CASSPRGAGGGTDTQYF.

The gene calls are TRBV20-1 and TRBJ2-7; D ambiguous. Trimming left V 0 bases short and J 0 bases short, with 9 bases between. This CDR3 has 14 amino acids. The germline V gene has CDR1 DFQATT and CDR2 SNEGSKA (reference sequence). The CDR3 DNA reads TGCAGTGCTAGAGACCGGATAGGCTCCTACGAGCAGTACTTC. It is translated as CSARDRIGSYEQYF.

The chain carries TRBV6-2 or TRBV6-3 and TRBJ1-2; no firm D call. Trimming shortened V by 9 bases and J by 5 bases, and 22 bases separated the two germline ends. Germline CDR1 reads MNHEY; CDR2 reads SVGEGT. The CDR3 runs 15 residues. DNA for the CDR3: TGTGCCAGTCGTCGCTTGAGGGCGCCGGATTATGGCTACACCTTC. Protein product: CASRRLRAPDYGYTF.

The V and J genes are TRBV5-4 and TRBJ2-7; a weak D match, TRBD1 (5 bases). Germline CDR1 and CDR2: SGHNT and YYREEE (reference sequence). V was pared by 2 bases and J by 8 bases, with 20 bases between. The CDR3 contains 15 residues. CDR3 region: CASSLASREREQQYF. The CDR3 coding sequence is TGTGCCAGCAGCTTAGCCTCCAGGGAAAGAGAACAGCAGTACTTC.

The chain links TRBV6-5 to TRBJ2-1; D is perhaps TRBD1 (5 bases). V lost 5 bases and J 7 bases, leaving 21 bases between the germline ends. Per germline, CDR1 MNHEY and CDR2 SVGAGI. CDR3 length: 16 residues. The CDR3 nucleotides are TGTGCCAGCAGTAACCCCAGGGTTGGCGGTCCTAATGAGCAGTTCTTC. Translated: CASSNPRVGGPNEQFF.

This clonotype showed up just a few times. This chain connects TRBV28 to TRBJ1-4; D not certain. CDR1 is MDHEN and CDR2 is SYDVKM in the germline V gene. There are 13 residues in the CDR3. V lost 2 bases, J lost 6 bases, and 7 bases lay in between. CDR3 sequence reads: CASSLQEDEKLFF. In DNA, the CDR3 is TGTGCCAGCAGTTTACAGGAGGATGAAAAACTGTTTTTT.

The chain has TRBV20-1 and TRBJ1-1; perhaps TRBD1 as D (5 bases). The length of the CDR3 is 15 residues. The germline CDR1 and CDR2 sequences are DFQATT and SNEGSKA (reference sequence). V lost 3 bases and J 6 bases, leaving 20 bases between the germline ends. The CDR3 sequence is CSARPGNHYVSEAFF. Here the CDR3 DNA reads TGCAGTGCTAGGCCAGGGAATCACTACGTCTCTGAAGCTTTCTTT.

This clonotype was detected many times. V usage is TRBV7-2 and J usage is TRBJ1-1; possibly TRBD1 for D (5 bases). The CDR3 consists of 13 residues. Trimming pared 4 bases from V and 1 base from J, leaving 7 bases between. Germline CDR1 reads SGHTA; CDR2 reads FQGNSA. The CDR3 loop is CASSWRGNTEAFF. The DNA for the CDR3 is TGTGCCAGCAGCTGGAGGGGGAACACTGAAGCTTTCTTT.

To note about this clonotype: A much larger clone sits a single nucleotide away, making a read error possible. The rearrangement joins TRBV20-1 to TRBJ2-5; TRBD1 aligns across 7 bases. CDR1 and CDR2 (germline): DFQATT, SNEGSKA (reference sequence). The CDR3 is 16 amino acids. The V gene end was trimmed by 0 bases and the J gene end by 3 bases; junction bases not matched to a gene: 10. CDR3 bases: TGCAGTGCTAGAGATGTGCAGGGGGATCCAAAAGAGACCCAGTACTTC. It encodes CSARDVQGDPKETQYF.

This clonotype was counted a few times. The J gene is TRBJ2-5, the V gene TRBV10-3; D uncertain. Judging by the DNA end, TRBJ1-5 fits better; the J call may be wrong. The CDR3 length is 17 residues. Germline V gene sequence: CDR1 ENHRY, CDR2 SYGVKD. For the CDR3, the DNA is TGTGCCATCAGTGACGCCCGTCTGGGAGGGAGCAATCAGCCCCAGCATTTT. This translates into CAISDARLGGSNQPQHF.

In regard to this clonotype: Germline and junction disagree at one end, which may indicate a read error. CDR3 nucleotide sequence: TGTGCCAGTAGCTCCGAGAGGTTGTGGTACGAGCAGTTC. Protein sequence: CASSSERLWYEQF. This chain joins TRBV7-8 and TRBJ1-5; unclear D gene. This CDR3 region has 13 residues. In germline, CDR1 is SGHVS, CDR2 FQNEAQ. The full variable domain, rest sourced from reference TRBV7-8 and TRBJ1-5, is GAGVSQSPRYKVAKRGQDVALRCDPISGHVSLFWYQQALGQGPEFLTYFQNEAQLDKSGLPSDRFFAERPEGSVSTLKIQRTQQEDSAVYLCASSSERLWYEQFGDGTRLSIL.

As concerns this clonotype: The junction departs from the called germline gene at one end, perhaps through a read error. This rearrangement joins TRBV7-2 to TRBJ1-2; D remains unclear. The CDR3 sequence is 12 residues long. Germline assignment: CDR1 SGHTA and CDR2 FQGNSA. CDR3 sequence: CASSKNIDGYSF. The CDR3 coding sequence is TGTGCCAGCAGCAAGAACATTGATGGCTACTCCTTC.

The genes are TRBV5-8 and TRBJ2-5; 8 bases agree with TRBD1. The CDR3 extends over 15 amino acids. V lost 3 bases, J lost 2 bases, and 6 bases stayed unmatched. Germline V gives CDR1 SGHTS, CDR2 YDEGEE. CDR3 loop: CASSSQRTGQETQYF. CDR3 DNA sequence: TGTGCCAGCAGCTCTCAACGGACAGGGCAAGAGACCCAGTACTTC.

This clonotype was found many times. The CDR3, as DNA: TGTGCCACCAGCAGCAACCGCGGGATGAGCTCCTACAATGAGCAGTTCTTC. It translates to CATSSNRGMSSYNEQFF. V usage is TRBV15 and J usage is TRBJ2-1, with D perhaps TRBD2 (6 bases). The ends were cut back, 3 bases at V and 0 bases at J, with 15 bases in the middle. The CDR3 sequence is 17 residues long. From germline, CDR1 is LNHNV and CDR2 YYDKDF (reference sequence).

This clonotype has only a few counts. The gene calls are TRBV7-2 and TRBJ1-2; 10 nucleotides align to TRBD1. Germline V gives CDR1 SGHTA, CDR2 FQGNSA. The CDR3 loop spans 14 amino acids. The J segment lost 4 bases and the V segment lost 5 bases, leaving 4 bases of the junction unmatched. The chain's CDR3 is CASSEGTGVYGYTF. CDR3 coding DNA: TGTGCCAGCAGCGAAGGGACAGGGGTCTATGGCTACACCTTC.

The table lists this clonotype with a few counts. The CDR3 here is CASSGGTGSNQPQHF. CDR3 nucleotide sequence: TGTGCCAGCAGTGGTGGGACAGGGAGCAATCAGCCCCAGCATTTT. The chain couples TRBV25-1 to TRBJ1-5; 9 bases map to TRBD1. Trimming cost V 4 bases and J 1 base; bases outside gene matches: 2. CDR1 is MGHDK, CDR2 SYGVNS, per germline. The CDR3 length is 15 residues.

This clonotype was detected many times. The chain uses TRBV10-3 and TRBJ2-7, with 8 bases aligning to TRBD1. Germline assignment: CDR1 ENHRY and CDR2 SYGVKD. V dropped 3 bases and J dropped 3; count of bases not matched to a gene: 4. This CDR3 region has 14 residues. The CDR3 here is CAISDWDRYYEQYF. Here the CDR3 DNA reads TGTGCCATCAGTGACTGGGACAGGTACTACGAGCAGTACTTC.

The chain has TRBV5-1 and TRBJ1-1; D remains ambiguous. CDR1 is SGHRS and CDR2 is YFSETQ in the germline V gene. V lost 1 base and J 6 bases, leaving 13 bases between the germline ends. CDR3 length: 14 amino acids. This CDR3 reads CASSLTVPEAEAFF. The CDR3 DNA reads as TGCGCCAGCAGCTTGACGGTCCCCGAAGCTGAAGCTTTCTTT.

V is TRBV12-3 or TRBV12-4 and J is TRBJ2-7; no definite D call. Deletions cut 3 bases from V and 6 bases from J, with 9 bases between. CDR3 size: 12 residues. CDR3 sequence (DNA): TGTGCCAGCAGTTTGTGGAAACCCGAGCAGTACTTC. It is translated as CASSLWKPEQYF.

CDR3 DNA: TGTGCCAGTAGCTTAGGGGGGCAGGGGGGTAACAGAATCTCTGGGGCCAACGTCCTGACTTTC. This encodes CASSLGGQGGNRISGANVLTF. This chain joins TRBV19 and TRBJ2-6; perhaps TRBD1 as D (7 bases). Germline V gene sequence: CDR1 LNHDA, CDR2 SQIVND (reference sequence). V dropped 6 bases and J dropped 0 bases, with 27 bases sitting between them. The CDR3 contains 21 residues.